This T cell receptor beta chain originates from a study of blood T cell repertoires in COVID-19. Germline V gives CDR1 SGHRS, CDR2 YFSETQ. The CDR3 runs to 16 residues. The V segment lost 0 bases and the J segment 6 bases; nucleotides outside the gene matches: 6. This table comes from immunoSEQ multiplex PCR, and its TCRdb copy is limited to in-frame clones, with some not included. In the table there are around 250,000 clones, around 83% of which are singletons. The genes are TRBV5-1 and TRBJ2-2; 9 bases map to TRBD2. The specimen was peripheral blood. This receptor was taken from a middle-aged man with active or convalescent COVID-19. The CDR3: CASSLGLAGTPGELFF. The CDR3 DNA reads TGCGCCAGCAGCTTGGGGCTAGCGGGAACGCCCGGGGAGCTGTTTTTT.